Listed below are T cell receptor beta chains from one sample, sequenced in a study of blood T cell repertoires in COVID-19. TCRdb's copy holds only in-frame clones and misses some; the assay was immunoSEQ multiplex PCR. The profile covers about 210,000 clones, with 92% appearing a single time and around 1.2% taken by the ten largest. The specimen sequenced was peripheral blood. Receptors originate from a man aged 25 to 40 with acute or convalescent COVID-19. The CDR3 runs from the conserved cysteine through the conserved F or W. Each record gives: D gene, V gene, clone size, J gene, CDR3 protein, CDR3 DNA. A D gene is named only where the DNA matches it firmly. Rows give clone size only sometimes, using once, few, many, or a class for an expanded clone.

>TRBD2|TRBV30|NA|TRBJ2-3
CAGTSGGPWYF
TGTGCCGGGACTAGCGGGGGCCCGTGGTATTTT
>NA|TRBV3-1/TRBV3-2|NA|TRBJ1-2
CASSQDRPSYGYTF
TGTGCCAGCAGCCAAGACAGGCCCTCCTATGGCTACACCTTC
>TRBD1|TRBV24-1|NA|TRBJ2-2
CATSDPSGQGVNTGELFF
TGTGCCACCAGTGATCCGTCGGGACAGGGTGTAAACACCGGGGAGCTGTTTTTT
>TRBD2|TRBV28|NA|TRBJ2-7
CASSPGLAGAGEQYF
TGTGCCAGCAGTCCTGGACTAGCGGGAGCGGGCGAGCAGTACTTC
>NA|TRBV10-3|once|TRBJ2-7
CAISDAGFDEQYF
TGTGCCATCAGTGATGCAGGGTTTGACGAGCAGTACTTC
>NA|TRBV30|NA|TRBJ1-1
CAWTGTHAFF
TGTGCCTGGACCGGGACACACGCTTTCTTT
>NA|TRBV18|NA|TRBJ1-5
CASSPRQNQPQHF
TGTGCCAGCTCACCACGGCAGAATCAGCCCCAGCATTTT
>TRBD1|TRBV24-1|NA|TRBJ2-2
CATSAMDRGTGELFF
TGTGCCACCAGTGCGATGGACAGGGGCACCGGGGAGCTGTTTTTT
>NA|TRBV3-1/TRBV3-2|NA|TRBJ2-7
CASSQGREPSYF
TGTGCCAGCAGCCAAGGGCGGGAACCCAGCTACTTC
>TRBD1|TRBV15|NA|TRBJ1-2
CATSRGGQGASGYTF
TGTGCCACCAGCAGAGGGGGACAGGGGGCCAGTGGCTACACCTTC
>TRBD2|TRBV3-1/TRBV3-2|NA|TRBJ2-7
CASSQREGARYEQYF
TGTGCCAGCAGCCAGCGGGAGGGGGCTCGCTACGAGCAGTACTTC
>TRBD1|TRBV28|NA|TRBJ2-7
CASSLRRTGVTVEQYF
TGTGCCAGCAGTTTAAGGCGGACAGGGGTTACAGTCGAGCAGTACTTC
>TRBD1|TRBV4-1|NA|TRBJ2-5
CASSRSGTGSETQYF
TGCGCCAGCAGCCGCTCCGGGACAGGGTCCGAGACCCAGTACTTC
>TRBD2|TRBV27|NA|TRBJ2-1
CASSLRSGGINEQFF
TGTGCCAGCAGTTTAAGAAGCGGGGGGATAAATGAGCAGTTCTTC
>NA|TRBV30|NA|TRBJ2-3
CAWIEKATDTQYF
TGTGCCTGGATTGAAAAAGCCACAGATACGCAGTATTTT
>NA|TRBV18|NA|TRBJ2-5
CASSPTGTPEETQYF
TGTGCCAGCTCGCCAACCGGGACACCCGAAGAGACCCAGTACTTC
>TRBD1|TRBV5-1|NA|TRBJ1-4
CASSLGPGQGRTNEKLFF
TGCGCCAGCAGCTTGGGACCTGGACAGGGGCGAACTAATGAAAAACTGTTTTTT
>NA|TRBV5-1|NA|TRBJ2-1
CASRNLGTTYNEQFF
TGCGCCAGCAGAAACCTCGGGACAACATACAATGAGCAGTTCTTC
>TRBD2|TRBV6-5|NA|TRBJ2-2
CASSQRDYATGELFF
TGTGCCAGCAGTCAACGGGACTACGCCACCGGGGAGCTGTTTTTT
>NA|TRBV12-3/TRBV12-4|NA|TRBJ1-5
CASSLSSSQPQHF
TGTGCCAGCAGTTTATCCTCCTCTCAGCCCCAGCATTTT
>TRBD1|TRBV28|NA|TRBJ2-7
CASRDRGYEQYF
TGTGCCAGCAGGGACAGGGGCTACGAGCAGTACTTC
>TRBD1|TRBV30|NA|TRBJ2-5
CAWSRTGAGETQYF
TGTGCCTGGAGTAGGACAGGGGCAGGGGAGACCCAGTACTTC
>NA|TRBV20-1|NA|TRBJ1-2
CSASRGAGYGYTF
TGCAGTGCCAGTCGGGGGGCGGGCTATGGCTACACCTTC
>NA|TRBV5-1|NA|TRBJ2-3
CASSRGGSLSTDTQYF
TGCGCCAGCAGCAGAGGAGGGAGCCTTAGCACAGATACGCAGTATTTT
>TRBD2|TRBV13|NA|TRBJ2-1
CASSQQLGTSGITEQFF
TGTGCCAGCAGCCAGCAATTAGGGACTAGCGGGATTACTGAGCAGTTCTTC
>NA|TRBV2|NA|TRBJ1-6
CASRRENNSPLHF
TGTGCCAGCAGGAGGGAAAATAATTCACCCCTCCACTTT
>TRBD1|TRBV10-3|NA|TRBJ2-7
CAISEEGTGGRYEQYF
TGTGCCATCAGTGAGGAGGGGACAGGGGGCCGGTACGAGCAGTACTTC
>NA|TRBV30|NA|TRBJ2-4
CAWSRHPTGGIQYF
TGTGCCTGGAGTAGACACCCGACTGGAGGCATTCAGTACTTC
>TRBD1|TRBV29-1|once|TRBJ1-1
CSVHRQGNTEAFF
TGCAGCGTTCACAGACAGGGCAACACTGAAGCTTTCTTT
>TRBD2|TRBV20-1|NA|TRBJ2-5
CSGRAGGTQYF
TGCAGCGGTAGGGCGGGGGGGACCCAGTACTTC
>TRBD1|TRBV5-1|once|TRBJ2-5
CASSRTGVRGETQYF
TGCGCCAGCAGCAGAACAGGGGTCCGAGGGGAGACCCAGTACTTC
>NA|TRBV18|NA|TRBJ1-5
CASSARPGNQPQHF
TGTGCCAGCTCAGCCAGGCCTGGCAATCAGCCCCAGCATTTT
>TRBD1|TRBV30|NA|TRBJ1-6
CASTRQGNSPLHF
TGTGCCTCGACAAGACAGGGTAATTCACCCCTCCACTTT